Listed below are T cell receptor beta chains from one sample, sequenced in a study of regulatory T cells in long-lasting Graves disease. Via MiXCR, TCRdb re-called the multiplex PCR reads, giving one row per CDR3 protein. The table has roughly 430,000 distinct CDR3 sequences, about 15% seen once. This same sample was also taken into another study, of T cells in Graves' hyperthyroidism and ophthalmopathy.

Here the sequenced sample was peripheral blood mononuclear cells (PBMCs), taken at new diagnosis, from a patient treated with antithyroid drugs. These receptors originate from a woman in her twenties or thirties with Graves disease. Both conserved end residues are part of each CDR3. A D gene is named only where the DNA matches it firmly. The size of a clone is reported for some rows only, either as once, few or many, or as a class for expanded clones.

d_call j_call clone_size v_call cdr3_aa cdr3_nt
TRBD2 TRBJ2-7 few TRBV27 CASSFSGNGEQYF TGTGCCAGCTCCTTTAGCGGGAATGGCGAGCAGTACTTC
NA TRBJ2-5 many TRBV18 CASSPTSQETQYF TGTGCCAGCTCACCGACAAGCCAAGAGACCCAGTACTTC
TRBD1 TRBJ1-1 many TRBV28 CASSLGGTGSTEAFF TGTGCCAGCAGTTTAGGGGGGACAGGGAGCACTGAAGCTTTCTTT
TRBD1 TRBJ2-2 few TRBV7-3 CASSSITAGTGADSNTGELFF TGTGCCAGCAGCTCGATTACGGCCGGGACAGGGGCCGATTCGAACACCGGGGAGCTGTTTTTT
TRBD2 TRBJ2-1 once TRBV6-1 CASSPQSSGSMGEQFF TGTGCCAGCAGCCCCCAGTCTAGCGGGAGCATGGGTGAGCAGTTCTTC
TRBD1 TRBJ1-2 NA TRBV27 CASSRDRATYGYTF TGTGCCAGCAGCCGGGACAGGGCTACCTATGGCTACACCTTC
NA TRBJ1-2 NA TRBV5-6 CASSSFGGTNYGYTF TGTGCCAGCAGCTCGTTCGGGGGCACTAACTATGGCTACACCTTC
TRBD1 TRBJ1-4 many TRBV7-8 CASSSPRRQGVWRSNEKLFF TGTGCCAGCAGCTCCCCTCGTAGACAGGGGGTTTGGAGGTCGAATGAAAAACTGTTTTTT
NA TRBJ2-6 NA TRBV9 CASRQGGSGANVLTF TGTGCCTCACGGCAGGGGGGCTCTGGGGCCAACGTCCTGACTTTC
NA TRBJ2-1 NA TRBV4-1 CASSEVNLISYNGQFF TGCGCCAGTAGCGAAGTGAACTTGATCTCCTACAATGGGCAGTTCTTC
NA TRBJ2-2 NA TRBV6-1 CASYWRANTGELFF TGTGCCAGCTACTGGCGCGCGAACACCGGGGAGCTGTTTTTT
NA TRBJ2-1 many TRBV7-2 CASSLYSEISYNEQFF TGTGCCAGCAGCTTATACTCCGAGATCTCCTACAATGAGCAGTTCTTC
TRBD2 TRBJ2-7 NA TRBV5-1 CASRRGFYEQYF TGCGCCAGCAGGCGGGGGTTCTACGAGCAGTACTTC
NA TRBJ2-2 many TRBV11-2 CASSLASGLFF TGTGCCAGCAGCTTAGCTAGTGGGCTGTTTTTT
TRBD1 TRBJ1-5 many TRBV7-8 CASSPRTGRNQPQHF TGTGCCAGCAGCCCAAGGACAGGGCGGAATCAGCCCCAGCATTTT
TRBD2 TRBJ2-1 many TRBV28 CASSTRVAGTNNEQFF TGTGCCAGCAGTACCCGGGTAGCGGGTACCAACAATGAGCAGTTCTTC
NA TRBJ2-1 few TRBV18 CASSLPGLRYNEQFF TGTGCCAGCTCATTGCCGGGACTTCGCTACAATGAGCAGTTCTTC
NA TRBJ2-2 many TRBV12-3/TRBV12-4 CASSFLSRDGELFF TGTGCCAGCAGTTTTCTAAGCCGGGATGGGGAGCTGTTTTTT